The present entry profiles one T cell receptor (beta chain) with its context. Its antigen is undetermined. This record comes from a study of graft-versus-host responses after intestinal transplantation. Study findings and constraints: Allograft graft-versus-host to host-versus-graft clonal ratios ran high in patients with graft-donor T cell macrochimerism.

Using immunoSEQ multiplex PCR, the repertoire was profiled, and TCRdb retains in-frame clones only, with some absent. The table lists 99,000 or so clones, more than 75% of them singletons. The CDR3 is 13 amino acids. Germline loops: CDR1 MNHEY, CDR2 SVGAGI. V gave up 2 bases and J gave up 7 bases, with 10 bases separating them. Sequences were derived from PBMCs, sampled 255 days after intestinal transplant. The TCR sequence derives from a human patient who received an intestinal transplant, so some T cells may come from the graft donor. V gene TRBV6-5 combines with J gene TRBJ2-3; D tentatively fits TRBD1 or TRBD2 (5 bases each). In nucleotides, the CDR3 is TGTGCCAGCAGTTACGCAGGGACGCATACGCAGTATTTT. Encoded protein: CASSYAGTHTQYF.